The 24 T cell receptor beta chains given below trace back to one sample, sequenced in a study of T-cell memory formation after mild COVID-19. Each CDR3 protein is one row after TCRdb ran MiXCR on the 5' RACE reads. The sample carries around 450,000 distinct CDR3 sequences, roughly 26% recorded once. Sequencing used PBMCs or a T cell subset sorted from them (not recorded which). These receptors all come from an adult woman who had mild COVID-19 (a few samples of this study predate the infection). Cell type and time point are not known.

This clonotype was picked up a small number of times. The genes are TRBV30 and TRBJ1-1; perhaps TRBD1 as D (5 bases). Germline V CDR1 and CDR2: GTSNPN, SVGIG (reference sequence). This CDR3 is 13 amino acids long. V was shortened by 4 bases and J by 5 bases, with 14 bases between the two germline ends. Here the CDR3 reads CAWIRTGGTEAFF. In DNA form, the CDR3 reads TGTGCCTGGATTCGGACTGGGGGGACTGAAGCTTTCTTT.

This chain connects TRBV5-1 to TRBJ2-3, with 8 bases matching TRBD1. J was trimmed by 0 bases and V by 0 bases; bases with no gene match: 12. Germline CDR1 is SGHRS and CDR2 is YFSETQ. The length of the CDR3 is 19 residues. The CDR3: CASSLGDRRTPLSTDTQYF. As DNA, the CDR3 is TGCGCCAGCAGCTTGGGGGACAGGAGAACCCCCCTTAGCACAGATACGCAGTATTTT.

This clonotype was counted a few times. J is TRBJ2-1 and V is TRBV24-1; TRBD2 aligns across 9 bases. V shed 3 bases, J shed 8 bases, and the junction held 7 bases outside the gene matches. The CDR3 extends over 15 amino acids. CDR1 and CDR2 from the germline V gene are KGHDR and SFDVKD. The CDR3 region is CATSDRSGSRYEQFF. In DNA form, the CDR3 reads TGTGCCACCAGTGATCGTAGCGGGAGTAGGTATGAGCAGTTCTTC.

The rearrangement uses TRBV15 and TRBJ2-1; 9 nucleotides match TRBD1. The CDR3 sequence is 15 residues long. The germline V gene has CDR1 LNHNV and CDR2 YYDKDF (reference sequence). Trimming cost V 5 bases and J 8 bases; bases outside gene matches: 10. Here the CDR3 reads CATSGRPGQGHEQFF. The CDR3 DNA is TGTGCCACCAGCGGACGACCGGGACAGGGCCATGAGCAGTTCTTC. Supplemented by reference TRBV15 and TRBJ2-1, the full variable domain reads DAMVIQNPRYQVTQFGKPVTLSCSQTLNHNVMYWYQQKSSQAPKLLFHYYDKDFNNEADTPDNFQSRRPNTSFCFLDIRSPGLGDTAMYLCATSGRPGQGHEQFFGPGTRLTVL.

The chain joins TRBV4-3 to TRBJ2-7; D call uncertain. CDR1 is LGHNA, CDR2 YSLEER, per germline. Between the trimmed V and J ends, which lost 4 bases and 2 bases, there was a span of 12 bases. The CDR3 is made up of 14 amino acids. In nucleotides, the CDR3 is TGCGCCAGCAGCCTTACCGATCTAACCTACGAGCAGTACTTC. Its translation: CASSLTDLTYEQYF.

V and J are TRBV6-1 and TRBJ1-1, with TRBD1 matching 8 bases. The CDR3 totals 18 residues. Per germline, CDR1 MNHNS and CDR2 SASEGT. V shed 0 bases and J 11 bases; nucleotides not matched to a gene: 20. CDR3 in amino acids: CASSEASFTLFSGGVAFF. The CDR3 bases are TGTGCCAGCAGTGAAGCTTCCTTTACCCTCTTCTCAGGGGGCGTCGCTTTCTTT.

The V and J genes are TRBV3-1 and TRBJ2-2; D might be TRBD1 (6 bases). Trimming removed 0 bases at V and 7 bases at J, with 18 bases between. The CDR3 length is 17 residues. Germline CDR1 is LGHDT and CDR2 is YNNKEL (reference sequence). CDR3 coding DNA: TGTGCCAGCAGCCAAGAACGGTACAGGGATCTGGACGGGGAGCTGTTTTTT. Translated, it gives CASSQERYRDLDGELFF.

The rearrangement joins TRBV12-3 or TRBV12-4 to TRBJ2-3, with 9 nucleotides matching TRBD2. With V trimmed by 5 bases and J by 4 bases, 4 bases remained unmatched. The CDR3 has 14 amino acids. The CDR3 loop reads CASSPGLAPDTQYF. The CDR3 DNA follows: TGTGCCAGCAGTCCGGGACTAGCTCCAGATACGCAGTATTTT.

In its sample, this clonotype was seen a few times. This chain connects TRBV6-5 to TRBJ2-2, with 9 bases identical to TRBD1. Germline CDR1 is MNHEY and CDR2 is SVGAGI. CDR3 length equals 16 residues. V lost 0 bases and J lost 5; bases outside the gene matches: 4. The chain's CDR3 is CASSYSGQGGTGELFF. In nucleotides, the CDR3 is TGTGCCAGCAGTTACTCGGGACAGGGTGGGACCGGGGAGCTGTTTTTT.

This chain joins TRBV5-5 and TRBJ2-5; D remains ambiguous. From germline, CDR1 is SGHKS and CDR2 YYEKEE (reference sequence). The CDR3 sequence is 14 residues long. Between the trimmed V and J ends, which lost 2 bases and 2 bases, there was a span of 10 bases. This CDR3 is CASSFNAAQETQYF. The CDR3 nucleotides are TGTGCCAGCAGCTTTAACGCAGCTCAAGAGACCCAGTACTTC.

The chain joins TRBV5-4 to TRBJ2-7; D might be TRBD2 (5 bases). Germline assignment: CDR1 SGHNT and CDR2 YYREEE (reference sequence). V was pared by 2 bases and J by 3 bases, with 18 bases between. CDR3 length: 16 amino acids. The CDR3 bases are TGTGCCAGCAGCTTTTCCTTGGGAGTAGGAGACTACGAGCAGTACTTC. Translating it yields CASSFSLGVGDYEQYF.

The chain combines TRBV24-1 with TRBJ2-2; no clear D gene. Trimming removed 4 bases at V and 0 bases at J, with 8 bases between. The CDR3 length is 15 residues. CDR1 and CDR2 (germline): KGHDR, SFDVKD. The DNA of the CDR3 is TGTGCCACCAGTGACCAGGAAGCGAACACCGGGGAGCTGTTTTTT. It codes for CATSDQEANTGELFF.

The CDR3 sequence: CASSQMGGGYWSHEQYF. CDR3 sequence (DNA): TGCGCCAGCAGCCAGATGGGGGGGGGCTACTGGTCTCACGAGCAGTACTTC. The chain is built from TRBV4-1 and TRBJ2-7, with TRBD2 as a possible D gene (7 bases). V was cut by 3 bases and J by 5 bases, with 23 bases left in between. CDR3 length equals 17 residues. The V gene's germline CDR1 is MGHRA and CDR2 YSYEKL.

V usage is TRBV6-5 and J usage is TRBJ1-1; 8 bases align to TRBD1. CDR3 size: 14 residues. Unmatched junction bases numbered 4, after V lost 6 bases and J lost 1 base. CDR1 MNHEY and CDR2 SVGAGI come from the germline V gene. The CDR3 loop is CASRMTGANTEAFF. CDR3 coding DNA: TGTGCCAGCAGAATGACAGGGGCGAACACTGAAGCTTTCTTT.

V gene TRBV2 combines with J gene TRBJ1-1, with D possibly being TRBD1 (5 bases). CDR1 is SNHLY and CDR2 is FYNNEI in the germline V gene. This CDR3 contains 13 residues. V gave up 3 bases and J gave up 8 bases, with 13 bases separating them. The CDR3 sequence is CASSEGRGREAFF. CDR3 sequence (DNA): TGTGCCAGCAGTGAGGGGAGGGGTAGGGAAGCTTTCTTT.

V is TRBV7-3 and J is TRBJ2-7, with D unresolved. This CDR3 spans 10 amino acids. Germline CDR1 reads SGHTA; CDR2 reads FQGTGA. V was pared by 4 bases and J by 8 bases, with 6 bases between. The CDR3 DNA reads TGTGCCAGCAGCTCCCCTAAGCAGTACTTC. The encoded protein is CASSSPKQYF.

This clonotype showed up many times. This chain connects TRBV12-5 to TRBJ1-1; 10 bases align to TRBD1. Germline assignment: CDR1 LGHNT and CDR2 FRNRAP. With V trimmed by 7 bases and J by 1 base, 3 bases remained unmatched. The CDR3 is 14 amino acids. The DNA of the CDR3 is TGTGCTAGTGCCGGGGACAGGGGGAACACTGAAGCTTTCTTT. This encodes CASAGDRGNTEAFF. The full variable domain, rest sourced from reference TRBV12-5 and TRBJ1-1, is DARVTQTPRHKVTEMGQEVTMRCQPILGHNTVFWYRQTMMQGLELLAYFRNRAPLDDSGMPKDRFSAEMPDATLATLKIQPSEPRDSAVYFCASAGDRGNTEAFFGQGTRLTVV.

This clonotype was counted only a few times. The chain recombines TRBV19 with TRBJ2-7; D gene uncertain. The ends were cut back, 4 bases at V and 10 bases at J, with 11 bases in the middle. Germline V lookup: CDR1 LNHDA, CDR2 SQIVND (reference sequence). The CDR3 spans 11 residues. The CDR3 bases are TGTGCCAGTAGTAGCGCCCTGCATCAGTACTTC. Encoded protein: CASSSALHQYF.

In DNA, the CDR3 is TGCAGCGTTATGACAGGGAACACTGAAGCTTTCTTT. Its protein product is CSVMTGNTEAFF. The genes are TRBV29-1 and TRBJ1-1; weak D call: TRBD1 (6 bases). Germline V gene data show CDR1 as SQVTM and CDR2 as ANQGSEA. V was shortened by 5 bases and J by 1 base, with 8 bases between the two germline ends. The CDR3 runs to 12 residues.

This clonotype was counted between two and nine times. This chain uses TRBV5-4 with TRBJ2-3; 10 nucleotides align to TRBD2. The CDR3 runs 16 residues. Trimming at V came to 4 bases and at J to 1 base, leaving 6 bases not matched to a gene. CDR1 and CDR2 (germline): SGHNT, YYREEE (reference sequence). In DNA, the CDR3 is TGTGCCAGCAGCCCCCAGCGGGAGGGCGGCACAGATACGCAGTATTTT. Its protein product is CASSPQREGGTDTQYF. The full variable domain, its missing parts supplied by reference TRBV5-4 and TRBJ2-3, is ETGVTQSPTHLIKTRGQQVTLRCSSQSGHNTVSWYQQALGQGPQFIFQYYREEENGRGNFPPRFSGLQFPNYSSELNVNALELDDSALYLCASSPQREGGTDTQYFGPGTRLTVL.

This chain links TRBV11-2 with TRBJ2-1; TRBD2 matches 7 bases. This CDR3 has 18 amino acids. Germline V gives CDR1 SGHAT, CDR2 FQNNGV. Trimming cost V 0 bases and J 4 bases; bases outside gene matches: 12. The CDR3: CASSLDALAGNFYNEQFF. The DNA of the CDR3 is TGTGCCAGCAGCTTAGATGCGTTAGCGGGTAACTTTTACAATGAGCAGTTCTTC. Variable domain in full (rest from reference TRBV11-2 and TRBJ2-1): EAGVAQSPRYKIIEKRQSVAFWCNPISGHATLYWYQQILGQGPKLLIQFQNNGVVDDSQLPKDRFSAERLKGVDSTLKIQPAKLEDSAVYLCASSLDALAGNFYNEQFFGPGTRLTVL.

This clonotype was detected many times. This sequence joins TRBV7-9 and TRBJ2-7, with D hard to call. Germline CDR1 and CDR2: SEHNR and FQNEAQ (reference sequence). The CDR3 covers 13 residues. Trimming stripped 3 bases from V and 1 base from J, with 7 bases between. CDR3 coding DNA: TGTGCCAGCAGCTTCTCGGGTTCCTACGAGCAGTACTTC. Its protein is CASSFSGSYEQYF.

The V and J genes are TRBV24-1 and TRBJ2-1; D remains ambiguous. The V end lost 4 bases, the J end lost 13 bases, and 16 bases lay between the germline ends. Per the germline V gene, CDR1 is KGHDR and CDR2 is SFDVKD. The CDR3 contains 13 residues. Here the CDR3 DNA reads TGTGCCACCAGTGACGAGTCGCGCGGTAAACAGTTCTTC. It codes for CATSDESRGKQFF.

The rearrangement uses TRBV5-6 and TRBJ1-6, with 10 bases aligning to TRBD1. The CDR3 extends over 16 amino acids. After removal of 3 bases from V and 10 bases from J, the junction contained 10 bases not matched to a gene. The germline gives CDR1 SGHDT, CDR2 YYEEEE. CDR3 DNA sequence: TGTGCCAGCAGCTACACGACAGGGGGCGAGGGATCACCCCTCCACTTT. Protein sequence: CASSYTTGGEGSPLHF.